This T cell receptor (beta chain) was profiled in a study of blood T cell repertoires in COVID-19. The germline CDR1 and CDR2 sequences are LGHNA and YNFKEQ. The CDR3 totals 14 residues. Trimming took 5 bases from V and 6 from J; bases not matched to a gene: 6. Clones were sequenced by immunoSEQ multiplex PCR, and TCRdb holds only the in-frame ones, with some missing. Among over 120,000 clones listed, about three quarters were seen once. The origin of this receptor is a woman over 75 with active or convalescent COVID-19. The specimen sequenced was peripheral blood. The V call is TRBV4-2, the J call TRBJ2-3; TRBD2 agrees at 9 bases. The CDR3 region is CASSSAGGGDTQYF. CDR3 sequence (DNA): TGTGCCAGCAGCTCAGCGGGGGGAGGGGATACGCAGTATTTT.